Reported below is one TCR beta chain. Antigen unknown. The data belong to a study of graft-versus-host responses after intestinal transplantation. The table came from immunoSEQ multiplex PCR; TCRdb's copy has only in-frame clones and leaves some out. The data contain about 120,000 clones, approximately 96% of them singletons. This CDR3 contains 15 residues. CDR1 and CDR2 from the germline V gene are ENHRY and SYGVKD. V dropped 0 bases and J dropped 1 base, with 9 bases sitting between them. The V gene is TRBV10-3, the J gene TRBJ1-1; no firm D call. The receptor comes from a human donor who received an intestinal transplant. The sample was unstimulated CD8+ T cells sorted from spleen or lymph node cells, taken before intestinal transplant. The CDR3 DNA is TGTGCCATCAGTGAGTCGATTGTGAGGAACACTGAAGCTTTCTTT. Protein sequence: CAISESIVRNTEAFF.